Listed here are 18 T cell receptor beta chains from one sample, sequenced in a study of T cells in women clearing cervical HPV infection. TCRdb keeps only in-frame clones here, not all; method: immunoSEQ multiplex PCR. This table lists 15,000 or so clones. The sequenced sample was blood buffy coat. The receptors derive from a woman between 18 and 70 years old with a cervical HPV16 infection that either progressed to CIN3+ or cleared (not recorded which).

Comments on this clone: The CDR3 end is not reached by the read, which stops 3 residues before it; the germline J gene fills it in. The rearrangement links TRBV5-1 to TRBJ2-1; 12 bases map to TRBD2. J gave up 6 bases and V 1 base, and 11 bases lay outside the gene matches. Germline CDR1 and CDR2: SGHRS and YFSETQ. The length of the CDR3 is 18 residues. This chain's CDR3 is CASSLTSGGSIVANEQFF. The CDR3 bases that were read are TGCGCCAGCAGCTTGACTAGCGGGGGGAGTATTGTAGCCAATGAG.

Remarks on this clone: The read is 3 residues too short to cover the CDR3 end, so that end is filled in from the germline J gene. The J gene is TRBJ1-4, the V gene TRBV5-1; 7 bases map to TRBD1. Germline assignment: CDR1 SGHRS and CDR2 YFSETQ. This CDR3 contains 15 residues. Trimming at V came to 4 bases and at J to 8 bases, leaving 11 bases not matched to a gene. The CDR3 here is CASSPRQGRGEKLFF. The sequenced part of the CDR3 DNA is TGCGCCAGCAGCCCTAGACAGGGAAGAGGAGAAAAA.

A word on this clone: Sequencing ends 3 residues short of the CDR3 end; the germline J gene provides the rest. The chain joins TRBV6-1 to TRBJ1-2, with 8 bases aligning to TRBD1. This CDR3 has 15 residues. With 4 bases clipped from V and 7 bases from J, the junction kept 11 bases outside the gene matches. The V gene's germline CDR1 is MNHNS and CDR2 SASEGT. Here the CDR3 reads CASSASRGPGPGYTF. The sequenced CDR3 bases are TGTGCCAGCAGTGCTTCCAGGGGGCCGGGGCCTGGC.

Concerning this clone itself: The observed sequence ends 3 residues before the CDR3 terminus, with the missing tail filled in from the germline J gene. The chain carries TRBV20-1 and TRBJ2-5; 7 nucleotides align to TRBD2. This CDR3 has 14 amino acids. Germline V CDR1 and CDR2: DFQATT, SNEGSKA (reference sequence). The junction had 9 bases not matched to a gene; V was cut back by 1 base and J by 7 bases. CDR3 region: CSARGDSGLGTQYF. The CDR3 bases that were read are TGCAGTGCTAGAGGGGATAGCGGGCTCGGGACC.

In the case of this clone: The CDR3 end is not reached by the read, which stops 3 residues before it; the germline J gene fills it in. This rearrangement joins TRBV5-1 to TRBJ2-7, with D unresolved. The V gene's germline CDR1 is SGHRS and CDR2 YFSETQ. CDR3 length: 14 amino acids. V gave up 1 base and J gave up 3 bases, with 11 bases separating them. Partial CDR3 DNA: TGCGCCAGCAGCTTGTCAGTTGAGTTCTACGAG. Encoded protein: CASSLSVEFYE. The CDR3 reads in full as CASSLSVEFYEQYF.

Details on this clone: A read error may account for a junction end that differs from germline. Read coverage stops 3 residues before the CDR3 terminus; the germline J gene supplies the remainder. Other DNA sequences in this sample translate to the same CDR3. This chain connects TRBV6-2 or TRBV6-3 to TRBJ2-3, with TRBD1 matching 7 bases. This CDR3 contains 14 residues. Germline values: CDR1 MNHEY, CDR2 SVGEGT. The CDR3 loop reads CASTRRGGSDTQYF. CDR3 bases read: TGTGCTAGCACCCGAAGAGGGGGCTCGGATACG.

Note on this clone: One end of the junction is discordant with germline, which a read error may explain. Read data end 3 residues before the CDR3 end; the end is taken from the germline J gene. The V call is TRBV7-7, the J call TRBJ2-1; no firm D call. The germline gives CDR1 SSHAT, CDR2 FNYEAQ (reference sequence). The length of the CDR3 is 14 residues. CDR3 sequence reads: CASSPRLDYNEQFF. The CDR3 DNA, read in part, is TGTGCTAGCAGCCCGAGACTGGACTACAATGAG.

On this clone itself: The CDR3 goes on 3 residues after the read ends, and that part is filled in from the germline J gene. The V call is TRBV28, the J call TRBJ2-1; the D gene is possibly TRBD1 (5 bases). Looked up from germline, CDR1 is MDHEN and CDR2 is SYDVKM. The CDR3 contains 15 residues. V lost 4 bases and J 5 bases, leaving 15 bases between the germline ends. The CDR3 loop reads CASSSRQSINNEQFF. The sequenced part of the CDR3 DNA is TGTGCCAGCAGTTCCCGACAGTCCATCAACAATGAG.

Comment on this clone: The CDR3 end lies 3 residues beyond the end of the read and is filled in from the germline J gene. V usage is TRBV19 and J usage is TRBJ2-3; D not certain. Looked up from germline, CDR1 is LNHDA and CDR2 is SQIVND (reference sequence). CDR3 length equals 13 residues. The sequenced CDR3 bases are TGTGCCAGTAGTGATCGTAGCTCGGAGACG. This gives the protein CASSDRSSET. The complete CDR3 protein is CASSDRSSETQYF.

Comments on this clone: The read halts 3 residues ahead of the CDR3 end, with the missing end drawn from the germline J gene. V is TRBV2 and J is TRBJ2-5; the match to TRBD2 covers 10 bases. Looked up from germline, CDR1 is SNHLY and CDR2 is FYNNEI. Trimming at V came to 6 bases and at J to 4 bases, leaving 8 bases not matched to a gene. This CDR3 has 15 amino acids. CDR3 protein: CASSPSLAGVETQYF. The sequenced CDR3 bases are TGTGCCAGCAGCCCCAGTCTAGCGGGGGTAGAGACC.

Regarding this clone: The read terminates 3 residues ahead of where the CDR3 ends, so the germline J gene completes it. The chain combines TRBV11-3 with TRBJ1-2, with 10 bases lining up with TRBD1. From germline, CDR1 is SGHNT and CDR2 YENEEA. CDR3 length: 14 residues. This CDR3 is CASSVSDRGAGYTF. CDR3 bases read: TGTGCCAGCAGCGTTTCGGACAGGGGGGCAGGC.

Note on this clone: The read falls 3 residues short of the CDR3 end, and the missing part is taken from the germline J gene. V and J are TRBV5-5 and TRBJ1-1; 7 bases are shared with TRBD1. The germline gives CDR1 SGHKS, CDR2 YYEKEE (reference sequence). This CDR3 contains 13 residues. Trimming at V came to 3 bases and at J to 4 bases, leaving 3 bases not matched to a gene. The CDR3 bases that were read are TGTGCCAGCAGCTATAGACAGGGCACTGAA. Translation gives CASSYRQGTE. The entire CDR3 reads CASSYRQGTEAFF.

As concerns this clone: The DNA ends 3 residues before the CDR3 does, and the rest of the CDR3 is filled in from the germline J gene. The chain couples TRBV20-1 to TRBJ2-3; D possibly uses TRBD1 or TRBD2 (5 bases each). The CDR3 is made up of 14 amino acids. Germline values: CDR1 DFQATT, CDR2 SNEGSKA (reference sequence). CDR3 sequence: CSARDGRQGETQYF. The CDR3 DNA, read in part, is TGCAGTGCTAGAGACGGACGGCAGGGAGAGACG.

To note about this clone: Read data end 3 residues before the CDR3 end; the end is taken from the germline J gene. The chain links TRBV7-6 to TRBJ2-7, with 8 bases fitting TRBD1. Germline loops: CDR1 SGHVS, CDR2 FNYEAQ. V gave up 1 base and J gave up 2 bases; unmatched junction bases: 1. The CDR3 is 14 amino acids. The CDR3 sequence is CASSLEQGAYEQYF. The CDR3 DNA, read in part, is TGTGCCAGCAGCTTAGAACAGGGGGCCTACGAG.

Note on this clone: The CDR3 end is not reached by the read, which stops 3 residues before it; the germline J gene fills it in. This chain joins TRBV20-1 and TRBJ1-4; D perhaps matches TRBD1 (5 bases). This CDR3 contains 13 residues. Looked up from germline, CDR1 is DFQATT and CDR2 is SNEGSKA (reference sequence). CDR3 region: CSAREQGTWALFF. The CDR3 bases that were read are TGCAGTGCTAGAGAACAAGGGACTTGGGCA.

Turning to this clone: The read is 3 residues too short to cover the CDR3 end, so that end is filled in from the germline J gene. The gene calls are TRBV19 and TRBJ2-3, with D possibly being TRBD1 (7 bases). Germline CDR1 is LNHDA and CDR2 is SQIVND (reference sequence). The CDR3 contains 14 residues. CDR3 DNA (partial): TGTGCCAGTAGCCAGGGGGGAGGCAATCAGCCG. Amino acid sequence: CASSQGGGNQP. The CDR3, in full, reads CASSQGGGNQPQYF.

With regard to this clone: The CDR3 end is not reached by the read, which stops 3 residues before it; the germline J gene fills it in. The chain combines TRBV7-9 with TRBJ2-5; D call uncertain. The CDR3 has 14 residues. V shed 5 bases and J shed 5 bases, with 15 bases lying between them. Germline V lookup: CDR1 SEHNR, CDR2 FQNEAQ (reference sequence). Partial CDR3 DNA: TGTGCCAGCAGCCCTTTTTTAAATTTGGAGACC. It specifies CASSPFLNLET. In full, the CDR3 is CASSPFLNLETQYF.

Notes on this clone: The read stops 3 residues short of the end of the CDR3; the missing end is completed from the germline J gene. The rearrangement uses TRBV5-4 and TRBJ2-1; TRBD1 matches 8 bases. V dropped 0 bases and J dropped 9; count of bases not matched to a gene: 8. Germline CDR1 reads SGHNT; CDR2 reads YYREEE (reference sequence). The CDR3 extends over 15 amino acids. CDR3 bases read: TGTGCCAGCAGCTTGGATGCAGGGGGCATCGGTGAG. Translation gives CASSLDAGGIGE. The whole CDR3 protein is CASSLDAGGIGEQFF.